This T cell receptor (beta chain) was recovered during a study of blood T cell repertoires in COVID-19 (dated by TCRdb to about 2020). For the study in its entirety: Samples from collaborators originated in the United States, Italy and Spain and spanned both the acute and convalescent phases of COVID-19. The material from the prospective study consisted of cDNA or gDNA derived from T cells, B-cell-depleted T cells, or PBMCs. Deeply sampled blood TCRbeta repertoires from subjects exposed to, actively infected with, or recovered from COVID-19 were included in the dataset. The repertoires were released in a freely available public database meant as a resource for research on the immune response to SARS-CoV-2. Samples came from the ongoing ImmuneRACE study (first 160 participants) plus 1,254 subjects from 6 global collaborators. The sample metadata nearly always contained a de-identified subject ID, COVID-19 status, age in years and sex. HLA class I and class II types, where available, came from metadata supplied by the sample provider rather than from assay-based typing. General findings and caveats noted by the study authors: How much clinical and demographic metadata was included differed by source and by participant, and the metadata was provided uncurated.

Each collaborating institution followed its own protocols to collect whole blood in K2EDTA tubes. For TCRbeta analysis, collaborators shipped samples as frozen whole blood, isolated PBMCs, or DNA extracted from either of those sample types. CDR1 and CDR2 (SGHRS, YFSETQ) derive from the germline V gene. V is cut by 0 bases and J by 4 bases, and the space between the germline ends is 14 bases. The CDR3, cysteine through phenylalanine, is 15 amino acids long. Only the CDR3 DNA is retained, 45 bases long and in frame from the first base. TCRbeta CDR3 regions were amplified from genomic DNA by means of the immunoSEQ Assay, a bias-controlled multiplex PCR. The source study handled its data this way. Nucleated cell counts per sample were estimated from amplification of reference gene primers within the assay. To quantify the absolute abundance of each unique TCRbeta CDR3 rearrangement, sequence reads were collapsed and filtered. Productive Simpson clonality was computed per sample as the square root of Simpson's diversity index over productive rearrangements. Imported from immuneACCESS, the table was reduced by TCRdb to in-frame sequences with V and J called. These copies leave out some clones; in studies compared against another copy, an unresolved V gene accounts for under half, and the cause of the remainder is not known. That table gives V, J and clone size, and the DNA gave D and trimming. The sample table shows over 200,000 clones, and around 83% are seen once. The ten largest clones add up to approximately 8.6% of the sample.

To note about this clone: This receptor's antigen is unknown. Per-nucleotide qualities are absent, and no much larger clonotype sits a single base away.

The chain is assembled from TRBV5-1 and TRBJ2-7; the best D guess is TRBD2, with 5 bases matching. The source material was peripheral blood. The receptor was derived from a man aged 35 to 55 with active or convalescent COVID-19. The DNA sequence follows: TGCGCCAGCAGCTTGGCCCCCGGGAACCAGTACGAGCAGTACTTC. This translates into CASSLAPGNQYEQYF.